These 20 T cell receptor beta chains originate from one sample sequenced in a study of OX40 agonist ivuxolimab in advanced cancers. This table comes from immunoSEQ multiplex PCR, and its TCRdb copy is limited to in-frame clones, with some not included. The sample records roughly 150,000 clones, approximately 94% being singletons. The starting material was CD4+ or CD8+ T cells sorted from blood, obtained in a trial of the OX40 agonist ivuxolimab. Source of these receptors: an adult with an advanced solid tumor such as melanoma, head and neck, liver or kidney cancer.

J is TRBJ1-3 and V is TRBV18, with 8 nucleotides matching TRBD1. This CDR3 region has 18 residues. In germline, CDR1 is KGHSH, CDR2 LQKENI. V was pared by 0 bases and J by 0 bases, with 7 bases of the junction left unmatched. CDR3 residues: CASSPPGRGHNSGNTIYF. The CDR3 region has the DNA TGTGCCAGCTCACCACCGGGCAGGGGGCATAACTCTGGAAACACCATATATTTT. The full variable domain, rest sourced from reference TRBV18 and TRBJ1-3, is NAGVMQNPRHLVRRRGQEARLRCSPMKGHSHVYWYRQLPEEGLKFMVYLQKENIIDESGMPKERFSAEFPKEGPSILRIQQVVRGDSAAYFCASSPPGRGHNSGNTIYFGEGSWLTVV.

In the case of this clone: This specimen includes other DNA sequences encoding the same CDR3. The rearrangement uses TRBV18 and TRBJ2-7; tentatively, D is TRBD1 (6 bases). The V end was cut by 6 bases, the J end by 4 bases, with 10 bases between. The CDR3 runs 12 residues. Looked up from germline, CDR1 is KGHSH and CDR2 is LQKENI. CDR3 amino acids: CASSLDSYEQYF. The CDR3 bases are TGTGCCAGCTCCCTGGACAGTTACGAGCAGTACTTC.

The V gene is TRBV9, the J gene TRBJ1-2; TRBD1 is a possible D gene (5 bases). Germline loops: CDR1 SGDLS, CDR2 YYNGEE. The ends were cut back, 0 bases at V and 8 bases at J, with 14 bases in the middle. This CDR3 comprises 14 residues. CDR3: CASSVEGHSYGYTF. CDR3 in DNA: TGTGCCAGCAGCGTAGAGGGGCATTCCTACGGCTACACCTTC.

The chain is built from TRBV7-2 and TRBJ1-2; the match to TRBD1 covers 8 bases. J gave up 7 bases and V 5 bases, and 12 bases lay outside the gene matches. CDR3 length: 15 amino acids. Germline assignment: CDR1 SGHTA and CDR2 FQGNSA. CDR3 residues: CASSKGQGGFFGYTF. The CDR3 nucleotides are TGTGCCAGCAGCAAAGGACAGGGAGGGTTTTTTGGCTACACCTTC.

The genes are TRBV5-1 and TRBJ2-1; a weak D match, TRBD1 (6 bases). The germline CDR1 and CDR2 sequences are SGHRS and YFSETQ. V dropped 0 bases and J dropped 5 bases, with 12 bases sitting between them. The CDR3 has 15 amino acids. The CDR3 loop reads CASSLVPGTHNEQFF. The CDR3 nucleotides read TGCGCCAGCAGCTTGGTTCCCGGGACACACAATGAGCAGTTCTTC.

The chain couples TRBV6-1 to TRBJ2-7; TRBD2 matches at 11 bases. This CDR3 region has 15 residues. CDR1 and CDR2 from the germline V gene are MNHNS and SASEGT. V lost 8 bases to trimming and J lost 2 bases; unmatched junction nucleotides: 8. CDR3 coding DNA: TGTGCCAGCCGCGAGGGACTAGCGGCCGCCTACGAGCAGTACTTC. Residues: CASREGLAAAYEQYF.

The chain links TRBV5-4 to TRBJ2-7, with 9 bases fitting TRBD1. CDR1 is SGHNT, CDR2 YYREEE, per germline (reference sequence). The V gene end was trimmed by 3 bases and the J gene end by 7 bases; junction bases not matched to a gene: 5. There are 13 residues in the CDR3. The CDR3 spells CASSWDRAKEQYF. The CDR3 region has the DNA TGTGCCAGCAGCTGGGACAGGGCCAAGGAGCAGTACTTC. Full variable domain (remainder filled in from reference TRBV5-4 and TRBJ2-7): ETGVTQSPTHLIKTRGQQVTLRCSSQSGHNTVSWYQQALGQGPQFIFQYYREEENGRGNFPPRFSGLQFPNYSSELNVNALELDDSALYLCASSWDRAKEQYFGPGTRLTVT.

The chain has TRBV5-8 and TRBJ1-1, with 7 nucleotides matching TRBD1. V lost 0 bases and J lost 8; bases outside the gene matches: 1. Germline CDR1 and CDR2: SGHTS and YDEGEE. This CDR3 contains 12 residues. The CDR3 DNA reads TGTGCCAGCAGCTTGGGGACAGGAGAAGCTTTCTTT. Translation gives CASSLGTGEAFF.

V is TRBV6-5 and J is TRBJ2-7; no definite D call. The CDR3 has 16 amino acids. Germline loops: CDR1 MNHEY, CDR2 SVGAGI. V was clipped by 2 bases and J by 4 bases, with 18 bases between them. The DNA for the CDR3 is TGTGCCAGCAGTTACACGTCGGGCTTCGTTGAATACGAGCAGTACTTC. Amino acids: CASSYTSGFVEYEQYF.

This chain uses TRBV11-2 with TRBJ2-6; no definite D call. The CDR3 covers 17 residues. Germline CDR1 is SGHAT and CDR2 is FQNNGV. Trimming removed 5 bases from V and 5 bases from J, with 19 bases in between. The CDR3 region is CASSISKQQSRANVLTF. For the CDR3, the DNA is TGTGCCAGCAGCATATCCAAGCAACAAAGTCGGGCCAACGTCCTGACTTTC.

Only a few counts were recorded for this clone. V gene TRBV9 combines with J gene TRBJ2-5, with 9 bases matching TRBD1. In germline, CDR1 is SGDLS, CDR2 YYNGEE. The CDR3 covers 16 residues. V lost 1 base to trimming and J lost 5 bases; unmatched junction nucleotides: 9. The CDR3 protein is CASSVQSTGGRETQYF. The CDR3 region has the DNA TGTGCCAGCAGCGTACAGTCGACAGGGGGGCGGGAGACCCAGTACTTC.

The J gene is TRBJ1-2, the V gene TRBV6-1, with D unresolved. Trimming stripped 3 bases from V and 3 bases from J, with 8 bases between. Germline V gene data show CDR1 as MNHNS and CDR2 as SASEGT. The CDR3 has 13 amino acids. The CDR3 here is CASSEGGYYGYTF. CDR3 in DNA: TGTGCCAGCAGTGAGGGCGGGTACTATGGCTACACCTTC.

A few counts support this clone. This CDR3 is also generated by other DNA sequences in the sample. The chain recombines TRBV18 with TRBJ1-2; D is unresolved. The CDR3 loop spans 13 amino acids. Trimming removed 3 bases from V and 3 bases from J, with 8 bases in between. Germline CDR1 is KGHSH and CDR2 is LQKENI. In nucleotides, the CDR3 is TGTGCCAGCTCACCTTCAGAGGACTATGGCTACACCTTC. Its protein is CASSPSEDYGYTF.

The V call is TRBV9, the J call TRBJ1-2; 11 bases map to TRBD1. CDR1 is SGDLS, CDR2 YYNGEE, per germline. This CDR3 has 15 residues. Unmatched junction bases numbered 10, after V lost 4 bases and J lost 8 bases. The CDR3: CASSPFGQGAVGYTF. The CDR3 nucleotides are TGTGCCAGCAGCCCCTTCGGACAGGGGGCAGTCGGCTACACCTTC.

The V gene is TRBV6-1, the J gene TRBJ2-1; the match to TRBD2 covers 8 bases. CDR3 length: 15 residues. V shed 3 bases and J 7 bases; nucleotides not matched to a gene: 8. Germline V gene lookup returns CDR1 MNHNS and CDR2 SASEGT. CDR3: CASSDPGLGANEQFF. The CDR3 DNA reads TGTGCCAGCAGTGACCCGGGACTAGGCGCGAATGAGCAGTTCTTC.

The V call is TRBV5-1, the J call TRBJ1-3; D remains unclear. The V end was cut by 1 base, the J end by 0 bases, with 8 bases between. Germline-derived CDR1 and CDR2 are SGHRS and YFSETQ. CDR3 size: 15 residues. As DNA, the CDR3 is TGCGCCAGCAGCTTGCGGGGAGACTCTGGAAACACCATATATTTT. Protein: CASSLRGDSGNTIYF.

This rearrangement joins TRBV28 to TRBJ2-5, with D possibly being TRBD1 or TRBD2 (5 bases each). The CDR3 loop spans 13 amino acids. CDR1 and CDR2 (germline): MDHEN, SYDVKM. V was shortened by 8 bases and J by 7 bases, with 17 bases between the two germline ends. The CDR3 is CASSRAGGGTQYF. The CDR3, as DNA: TGTGCCAGCTCAAGGGCGGGTGGGGGGACCCAGTACTTC. Together with reference TRBV28 and TRBJ2-5, the CDR3 gives the full variable domain: DVKVTQSSRYLVKRTGEKVFLECVQDMDHENMFWYRQDPGLGLRLIYFSYDVKMKEKGDIPEGYSVSREKKERFSLILESASTNQTSMYLCASSRAGGGTQYFGPGTRLLVL.

The V and J genes are TRBV5-1 and TRBJ2-3; 9 bases fit TRBD2. CDR1 SGHRS and CDR2 YFSETQ come from the germline V gene. V lost 4 bases to trimming and J lost 7 bases; unmatched junction nucleotides: 10. This CDR3 is built from 15 residues. The CDR3 protein is CASSRLAGSQNTQYF. In DNA form, the CDR3 reads TGCGCCAGCAGCCGTCTAGCGGGAAGTCAAAATACGCAGTATTTT.

This chain uses TRBV7-2 with TRBJ1-4, with D possibly TRBD1 on 6 matching bases. The V gene lost 5 bases and the J gene lost 3 bases, with 13 bases spanning the gap. This CDR3 contains 15 residues. Per the germline V gene, CDR1 is SGHTA and CDR2 is FQGNSA. The CDR3 DNA is TGTGCCAGCAGCATCCAACAGGGTTCTAATGAAAAACTGTTTTTT. Translating gives CASSIQQGSNEKLFF. The complete variable domain, with remaining parts taken from reference TRBV7-2 and TRBJ1-4, reads GAGVSQSPSNKVTEKGKDVELRCDPISGHTALYWYRQSLGQGLEFLIYFQGNSAPDKSGLPSDRFSAERTGGSVSTLTIQRTQQEDSAVYLCASSIQQGSNEKLFFGSGTQLSVL.

This rearrangement joins TRBV5-8 to TRBJ2-7, with D unclear. Germline loops: CDR1 SGHTS, CDR2 YDEGEE. The CDR3 loop spans 11 amino acids. Trimming shortened V by 4 bases and J by 7 bases, and 9 bases separated the two germline ends. For the CDR3, the DNA is TGTGCCAGCAGCCCAAGAACTGAGCAGTACTTC. This sequence encodes CASSPRTEQYF.